This TCR beta chain was recovered during a study of tumor and adjacent non-tumor tissue in lung cancer. The library came from three nested PCR rounds adapted from ARM-PCR protocols. TCRdb redid the calling of the multiplex PCR reads with MiXCR, one entry per CDR3 protein. This table holds approximately 90,000 distinct CDR3 sequences, 76% found once. No cell sorting was done before RNA was extracted from the tissue. This non-tumor lung sample came from over 3 cm beyond the tumor edge. This CDR3 has 17 amino acids. Germline V lookup: CDR1 SGHAT, CDR2 FQNNGV. Sample: distant non-tumor lung tissue. The rearrangement uses TRBV11-2 and TRBJ2-3; TRBD2 agrees at 9 bases. This clonotype originated in a woman aged 50 to 60 with non-small cell lung cancer. The CDR3 sequence: CVCSSLAGAGEADTQYF. The CDR3 DNA is TGTGTCTGCAGTTCGTTAGCGGGAGCTGGTGAGGCAGATACGCAGTATTTT.